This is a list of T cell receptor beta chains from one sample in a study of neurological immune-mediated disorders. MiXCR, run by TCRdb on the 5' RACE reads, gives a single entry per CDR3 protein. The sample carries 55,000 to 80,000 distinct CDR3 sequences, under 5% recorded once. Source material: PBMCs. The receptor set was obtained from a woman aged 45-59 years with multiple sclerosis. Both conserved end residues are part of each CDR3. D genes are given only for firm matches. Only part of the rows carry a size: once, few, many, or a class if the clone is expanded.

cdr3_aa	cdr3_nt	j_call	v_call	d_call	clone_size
CASSRTGTQTNYGYTF	TGTGCCAGCAGCAGAACCGGGACGCAGACTAACTATGGCTACACCTTC	TRBJ1-2	TRBV27	-	many
CSARISGGSTGELFF	TGCAGTGCTAGAATTAGCGGGGGAAGCACCGGGGAGCTGTTTTTT	TRBJ2-2	TRBV20-1	TRBD2	many
CASSLSAAVTDTQYF	TGTGCCAGCAGTTTAAGTGCAGCGGTCACAGATACGCAGTATTTT	TRBJ2-3	TRBV27	-	many
CSVAQDRPLGYGYTF	TGCAGCGTGGCTCAGGACAGGCCATTGGGCTATGGCTACACCTTC	TRBJ1-2	TRBV29-1	TRBD1	many
CAISDSATDTDTQYF	TGTGCCATCAGTGACAGCGCGACAGACACAGATACGCAGTATTTT	TRBJ2-3	TRBV10-3	-	many
CASSFQGVAGYGYTF	TGTGCCAGCAGTTTTCAGGGAGTAGCGGGTTATGGCTACACCTTC	TRBJ1-2	TRBV27	-	many
CASSHQWAYNEQFF	TGTGCCAGCAGCCACCAATGGGCTTACAATGAGCAGTTCTTC	TRBJ2-1	TRBV7-9	-	many
CASSPDWLEQFF	TGTGCCAGCAGCCCAGACTGGCTGGAGCAGTTCTTC	TRBJ2-1	TRBV7-8	-	many
CASSVGVQLNTEAFF	TGTGCCAGCAGCGTAGGCGTGCAGCTGAACACTGAAGCTTTCTTT	TRBJ1-1	TRBV9	-	few
CASSQDIRPDTQYF	TGCGCCAGCAGCCAGGACATTAGGCCAGATACGCAGTATTTT	TRBJ2-3	TRBV5-1	-	few
CASSRGFSGPYEQYF	TGTGCCAGCAGCCGGGGCTTTAGCGGACCCTACGAGCAGTACTTC	TRBJ2-7	TRBV7-2	-	many
CASSKVGCQETQYF	TGTGCCAGCAGCAAAGTTGGGTGCCAAGAGACCCAGTACTTC	TRBJ2-5	TRBV21-1	-	many
CASSLDKWGGLYNEQFF	TGCGCCAGCAGCCTAGATAAGTGGGGGGGCCTCTACAATGAGCAGTTCTTC	TRBJ2-1	TRBV4-1	-	many
CASSSRWLEAFF	TGTGCCAGCAGCTCCAGGTGGTTGGAAGCTTTCTTT	TRBJ1-1	TRBV5-5	-	many
CASSYGRRSNYGYTF	TGTGCCAGCAGTTATGGGCGGAGATCTAACTATGGCTACACCTTC	TRBJ1-2	TRBV12-3/TRBV12-4	-	many
CASSQGLGTDSPLNF	TGTGCCAGCAGCCAAGGACTGGGGACGGATTCACCCCTCAACTTT	TRBJ1-6	TRBV3-1	-	few
CASSLRTSGGLSSYEQYF	TGTGCCAGCAGCTTGAGGACTAGCGGGGGCCTGAGCTCCTACGAGCAGTACTTC	TRBJ2-7	TRBV7-2	TRBD2	many
CASSLRDRGAETGELFF	TGTGCCAGCAGCTTACGAGACAGGGGGGCCGAAACCGGGGAGCTGTTTTTT	TRBJ2-2	TRBV11-2	TRBD1	many
CASRVDSPNSPLNF	TGTGCCAGCAGAGTAGACAGCCCGAATTCACCCCTCAACTTT	TRBJ1-6	TRBV6-6	-	many
CASSPGLAGNRDTQYF	TGTGCCAGCAGCCCCGGACTAGCGGGGAACAGAGATACGCAGTATTTT	TRBJ2-3	TRBV7-3	TRBD2	-
CASSPLGDASYEQYF	TGTGCCAGCAGCCCCTTGGGGGACGCCTCCTACGAGCAGTACTTC	TRBJ2-7	TRBV9	-	many
CSASKLAGSTDTQYF	TGCAGTGCTAGCAAACTAGCGGGGAGCACAGATACGCAGTATTTT	TRBJ2-3	TRBV20-1	TRBD2	-
CASSFGEDYGYTF	TGTGCCAGCAGCTTCGGGGAGGACTATGGCTACACCTTC	TRBJ1-2	TRBV5-6	-	many
CASSSRIQETQYF	TGTGCCAGCAGCTCCCGTATACAAGAGACCCAGTACTTC	TRBJ2-5	TRBV7-3	-	many
CASSGLLEVWYF	TGTGCCAGCAGCGGCCTCCTGGAGGTTTGGTACTTC	TRBJ2-5	TRBV5-5	-	many